This T cell receptor beta chain was sequenced for a study of somatic mutations in cytotoxic T cells in rheumatoid arthritis. Method: immunoSEQ multiplex PCR; TCRdb's copy keeps in-frame clones and lacks some. The sample consists of roughly 14,000 clones, about 93% of them appearing once. V shed 0 bases and J shed 3 bases, with 9 bases lying between them. Germline CDR1 is WSHSY and CDR2 is SAAADI. The CDR3 has 15 amino acids. The specimen was CD4+ T cells sorted from blood. V gene TRBV10-2 combines with J gene TRBJ1-5; unclear D gene. The receptor was derived from a man between 65 and 79 years old with rheumatoid arthritis. CDR3 residues: CASSESGGFNQPQHF. The CDR3 coding sequence is TGCGCCAGCAGTGAGTCTGGAGGGTTCAATCAGCCCCAGCATTTT.